The T cell receptor beta chain described here comes from a study of T cell responses to AZD1222 COVID-19 vaccine. The study's findings and limits: Targets within unmutated variant regions were reportedly found for nearly half of spike-specific TCRs.

Germline V CDR1 and CDR2: GTSNPN, SVGIG (reference sequence). This CDR3 has 14 amino acids. The ends were cut back, 0 bases at V and 2 bases at J, with 11 bases in the middle. To note about this clone: The antigen remains unidentified.

Here immunoSEQ multiplex PCR was the method, and the copy in TCRdb shows in-frame clones only, minus some. The sample comprises roughly 200,000 clones, roughly 91% of which are singletons, and 0.95% to 1.3% rests with the top ten. Sequenced here: peripheral blood, sampled 28 days after the second dose of the MenACWY control vaccine. This rearrangement joins TRBV30 to TRBJ2-7; D is ambiguous. The origin of this receptor is an adult who received the MenACWY meningococcal vaccine as a control. As DNA, the CDR3 is TGTGCCTGGAGTGTATCCCAGGCTGCCTACGAGCAGTACTTC. This sequence encodes CAWSVSQAAYEQYF.